This T cell receptor beta chain was sequenced for a study of breast tumors, draining lymph nodes, adjacent tissues. Broader study findings: The lymph node origin of tumor T cells was framed as consistent with a hypothesis, not demonstrated.

Breast cancer patients provided tissue from their axillary draining lymph nodes. The CDR3 sequence is 14 residues long. The germline gives CDR1 SGHDN, CDR2 FVKESK. TCRdb used MiXCR to reprocess the multiplex PCR reads, holding one entry per CDR3 protein. The data contain 200,000 to 250,000 distinct CDR3 sequences, approximately 36% of them singletons. Details on this clonotype: Its antigen remains unknown. At one end, the junction sequence differs from germline, possibly due to a read error.

This clonotype originated in a female donor with breast cancer. Some clones in this sample may be carry-over from other donors' samples. The chain is built from TRBV14 and TRBJ2-3; tentative D call: TRBD2 (5 bases). Source material: axillary lymph node tissue. The DNA for the CDR3 is TGTGCCAGCAGCCAAGCGGGGTCTTCAGGTACGCAGTCTTTT. Translation gives CASSQAGSSGTQSF.